Sequencing of this T cell receptor (beta chain) was carried out in a study of molecular identifiers for immune sequencing clone quantification. TCRdb called the PCR reads again in MiXCR, with one record for every CDR3 protein. The table shows under 600,000 distinct CDR3 sequences, with roughly 23% occurring only once. Trimming removed 5 bases at V and 2 bases at J, with 11 bases between. Germline V CDR1 and CDR2: SGHTS, YDEGEE. The CDR3 totals 13 residues. This sequence joins TRBV5-8 and TRBJ2-7; D perhaps matches TRBD2 (5 bases). This receptor was taken from a human donor in good health. Some libraries in this study had Jurkat cell RNA spiked in. Sequencing was carried out using naive CD8+ T cells from blood, with Jurkat cell RNA spiked in. Subset indicated: FACS-sorted CD8+CD4-CCR7+CD45RA+ naive T cells. CDR3 protein: CASRPSGAYEQYF. CDR3 in DNA: TGTGCCAGCAGGCCCTCCGGGGCCTACGAGCAGTACTTC.